This T cell receptor (beta chain) was observed in a study of blood T cells in healthy people across ages (dated by TCRdb to the mid-2010s). Notes on the research overall: In model experiments, template switching captured about one uniquely barcoded TCR beta cDNA molecule for every two T cells. To track age-related changes in TCR beta repertoire diversity, the study relied on deep sequencing normalized with unique cDNA molecular identifiers. The donors were split into four age groups: young (average 16 years), middle-aged (around 37), aged (62) and long-lived (roughly 77). To avoid experimental bias, donors of different ages were spread randomly across the sequencing lanes. The study analyzed two additional independent replicas of 1 million unique cDNA reads from the same blood draw for two donors, one aged 18 to 29 and one aged 80 or older. Points the paper makes about the study in general: Observed TCR beta diversity per million T cells fell roughly linearly with age, and a significant reduction was already apparent by age around 40. Bulk unsorted PBMC profiling prevented conclusive comparison of naive and antigen-experienced compartments. Total diversity estimates from one million sequenced T cells were considered lower bounds and underestimates. Compared with the aged group, more naive CD4+ T cells, fewer expanded clones and increased TCR diversity were shown by the long-lived group, suggesting age selection. The CMV infection status of donors was not known, potentially confounding age-related changes in expanded clonotypes. The percentage of naive T cells measured by flow cytometry correlated strongly with observed TCR beta diversity.

Cut back by 6 bases and 2 bases, the V and J ends lie 13 bases apart. There are 14 amino acids in the CDR3, from cysteine to phenylalanine inclusive. Only CDR3 DNA is held: 42 bases, read in frame from base 1. According to the germline V gene, CDR1 reads SQVTM and CDR2 reads ANQGSEA. About this clonotype itself: Its antigen is unknown. No base qualities exist here, and no much larger clone lies one base off it.

Receptors were amplified or captured by 5' RACE. Sequencing was performed on an Illumina HiSeq 2500. The second PCR ran for about 6 to 12 cycles and used a J-beta primer mix along with a sample-barcoded 5' primer. Each TCR beta cDNA molecule received a unique molecular identifier from a template-switch 5' adaptor carrying 12 random nucleotides. Each sample yielded at least 2.5 million CDR3-containing paired-end reads. First-strand cDNA synthesis was performed from all RNA using the Mint cDNA synthesis kit, with priming by a TRBC-specific oligonucleotide. Following uracil-DNA glycosylase treatment, a first 18-cycle PCR with universal primers M1SS and BC2_uni_R was performed on all cDNA. From the authors' description of their analysis: Normalization of each sample was performed by random selection of 1 million high-quality reads, each carrying a distinct molecular identifier. Instead of being binned into consensus sequences, reads that shared molecular identifiers were thrown out. CDR3 identification, clonotype clustering and error correction used MiTCR with a Q25 quality threshold and the strictest error-elimination algorithm. Lower-bound total TCR beta diversity was estimated with a nonparametric unseen species model using Euler transformation. TCRdb reworked the public reads: Q25 trimming with fastp, MiXCR clone assembly, productive beta chains retained. Here each entry gathers all rows of one CDR3 protein and keeps the most common genes and DNA. It is TCRdb's table, rather than the study itself, that gives the V and J calls and clone size. Here the sample has about 900,000 distinct CDR3 sequences; around 49% occur a single time. The ten top clones hold 13% of the sample.

Donors were around 37 systemically healthy Caucasian individuals from Russia aged roughly 6 to 100 years. Each donor gave approximately 9.3 milliliters of peripheral blood, collected into EDTA-treated Vacutainer tubes. Ficoll-Paque density-gradient centrifugation was used to isolate PBMCs, with at least 7 million per sample. Trizol reagent was used to extract total RNA from PBMCs, with at least 6 micrograms per sample. For every donor, flow cytometry on a PBMC aliquot measured the percentage of naive CD45RAhigh/CD27high T cells. The sequencing input was blood. The chain uses TRBV29-1 and TRBJ2-2; TRBD2 is a possible D gene, resting on 5 matching bases. The clonotype was recovered from a young man in good health. The CDR3 region has the sequence CSVYGPGNTGELFF. The sequenced DNA is TGCAGCGTGTACGGACCGGGAAACACCGGGGAGCTGTTTTTT.